Below, 16 T cell receptor beta chains from the same sample are listed, as sequenced in a study of Ad26.COV2.S vaccination and SARS-CoV-2 variants. The treatment is: 15 to 20 received Ad26.COV2.S at low or high dose, single or two shots; roughly five received placebo; per-sample allocation not given. Vaccine and placebo recipients were sampled on day 63 after the first injection. TCRdb keeps only in-frame clones here, not all; method: immunoSEQ multiplex PCR. The sample holds hundreds of thousands of clones, about 86% seen once. The sequencing used peripheral blood, collected in a trial of Ad26.COV2.S vaccine versus placebo. These receptors came from a person between 18 and 60 years old who received the Ad26.COV2.S COVID-19 vaccine or a placebo.

The rearrangement links TRBV15 to TRBJ2-7; tentative D call: TRBD2 (5 bases). V was shortened by 5 bases and J by 1 base, with 15 bases between the two germline ends. Germline CDR1 LNHNV, CDR2 YYDKDF (reference sequence). The CDR3 extends over 15 amino acids. CDR3 region: CATSGPPGISYEQYF. CDR3 DNA sequence: TGTGCCACCAGCGGGCCGCCGGGAATATCCTACGAGCAGTACTTC.

The gene calls are TRBV2 and TRBJ2-7, with 9 positions matching TRBD1. The CDR3 consists of 14 residues. CDR1 is SNHLY, CDR2 FYNNEI, per germline. Unmatched junction bases numbered 8, after V lost 6 bases and J lost 5 bases. The CDR3 loop is CASRPGQGFNEQYF. CDR3 DNA sequence: TGTGCCAGCAGGCCGGGACAGGGATTTAACGAGCAGTACTTC.

V and J are TRBV4-1 and TRBJ1-1, with unresolved D. Per germline, CDR1 MGHRA and CDR2 YSYEKL. The length of the CDR3 is 15 residues. V was trimmed by 0 bases and J by 3 bases, leaving 11 bases between them. The CDR3 region has the DNA TGCGCCAGCAGCCAAGAACAGCGGAGCCACACTGAAGCTTTCTTT. It codes for CASSQEQRSHTEAFF.

This rearrangement joins TRBV6-2 or TRBV6-3 to TRBJ2-7; 7 positions agree with TRBD2. This CDR3 has 13 residues. Germline loops: CDR1 MNHEY, CDR2 SVGEGT. The junction had 8 bases not matched to a gene; V was cut back by 6 bases and J by 6 bases. The CDR3 loop is CASSPSGGGEQYF. The CDR3 DNA reads TGTGCCAGCAGCCCTTCTGGGGGGGGCGAGCAGTACTTC.

V is TRBV28 and J is TRBJ2-2; TRBD1 matches 9 bases. Losses at the gene ends were 5 bases for V and 5 bases for J; bases not matched to a gene: 9. From germline, CDR1 is MDHEN and CDR2 SYDVKM. The CDR3 sequence is 16 residues long. In DNA, the CDR3 is TGTGCCAGCAGTGCGCACAGGGGGCGCGGGACCGGGGAGCTGTTTTTT. Translation: CASSAHRGRGTGELFF.

The gene calls are TRBV9 and TRBJ2-2, with D tentatively TRBD1 (5 bases). Trimming shortened V by 0 bases and J by 8 bases, and 11 bases separated the two germline ends. The length of the CDR3 is 14 residues. The germline V gene has CDR1 SGDLS and CDR2 YYNGEE. This CDR3 is CASSVDTPGGELFF. CDR3 bases: TGTGCCAGCAGCGTAGATACCCCAGGGGGGGAGCTGTTTTTT.

The V call is TRBV12-3 or TRBV12-4, the J call TRBJ2-7; possibly TRBD1 for D (5 bases). The CDR3 length is 13 residues. Trimming removed 6 bases from V and 6 bases from J, with 15 bases in between. The CDR3 sequence: CASRSLGATEQYF. The CDR3 DNA reads as TGTGCCAGCAGGTCCCTAGGGGCGACCGAGCAGTACTTC.

This clone was found a few times. The chain uses TRBV21-1 and TRBJ1-2; TRBD1 was called by the table and not checked on the DNA. TRBV21-1 is described as a pseudogene. The CDR3 runs 14 residues. As DNA, the CDR3 is TGTGCCAGCTGGGGGACAGGAGGGGCCTATGGCTACACCTTC. Translation gives CASWGTGGAYGYTF.

The V and J genes are TRBV10-3 and TRBJ1-5, with 7 bases fitting TRBD1. The germline gives CDR1 ENHRY, CDR2 SYGVKD. This CDR3 spans 15 amino acids. V lost 5 bases to trimming and J lost 5 bases; unmatched junction nucleotides: 9. CDR3 nucleotide sequence: TGTGCCATCAGTTCCGCCTCAGGGGGGTATCAGCCCCAGCATTTT. Protein: CAISSASGGYQPQHF.

The rearrangement links TRBV9 to TRBJ2-7; a weak D match, TRBD1 (6 bases). The CDR3 covers 14 residues. CDR1 is SGDLS and CDR2 is YYNGEE in the germline V gene. Trimming removed 4 bases at V and 5 bases at J, with 16 bases between. The CDR3 coding sequence is TGTGCCAGCAGCACTCGGACAGCTTCCGACGAGCAGTACTTC. Amino acid sequence: CASSTRTASDEQYF.

This chain connects TRBV5-1 to TRBJ2-2; 8 bases are a match to TRBD2. Germline loops: CDR1 SGHRS, CDR2 YFSETQ. After removal of 0 bases from V and 0 bases from J, the junction contained 1 base not matched to a gene. The CDR3 is made up of 16 amino acids. The CDR3 loop reads CASSLEGLANTGELFF. The CDR3 bases are TGCGCCAGCAGCTTGGAGGGACTAGCGAACACCGGGGAGCTGTTTTTT.

The chain uses TRBV14 and TRBJ2-7; 8 nucleotides agree with TRBD1. Germline V gives CDR1 SGHDN, CDR2 FVKESK. The trim removed 6 bases at V and 5 bases at J, leaving 12 bases unmatched. The CDR3 is made up of 15 amino acids. The CDR3 reads CASSHGTGPLDEQYF. Written as DNA, the CDR3 is TGTGCCAGCAGTCACGGGACAGGACCCCTCGACGAGCAGTACTTC.

The V gene is TRBV6-2 or TRBV6-3, the J gene TRBJ2-1; D call uncertain. This CDR3 is 13 amino acids long. V gave up 0 bases and J gave up 7 bases, with 7 bases separating them. Germline CDR1 and CDR2: MNHEY and SVGEGT. Here the CDR3 reads CASSYSVGNEQFF. Here the CDR3 DNA reads TGTGCCAGCAGTTACTCGGTGGGAAATGAGCAGTTCTTC.

This chain links TRBV4-2 with TRBJ2-1, with D unresolved. Germline assignment: CDR1 LGHNA and CDR2 YNFKEQ. The CDR3 is 13 residues long. The V end lost 3 bases, the J end lost 6 bases, and 9 bases lay between the germline ends. The CDR3 bases are TGTGCCAGCAGCCATCCGGGCCGCAATGAGCAGTTCTTC. Protein product: CASSHPGRNEQFF.

This chain joins TRBV24-1 and TRBJ2-1; 9 nucleotides match TRBD1. V lost 11 bases and J lost 2; bases outside the gene matches: 3. This CDR3 comprises 13 residues. Germline V lookup: CDR1 KGHDR, CDR2 SFDVKD. The CDR3 DNA reads as TGTGCCATCGGGACAGGGCCCTACAATGAGCAGTTCTTC. Translation gives CAIGTGPYNEQFF.

This chain connects TRBV15 to TRBJ1-1, with D perhaps TRBD1 (5 bases). Per germline, CDR1 LNHNV and CDR2 YYDKDF (reference sequence). The CDR3 extends over 14 amino acids. Between the trimmed V and J ends, which lost 1 base and 3 bases, there was a span of 9 bases. The CDR3: CATSRGGAYTEAFF. The CDR3 nucleotides are TGTGCCACCAGCAGAGGTGGGGCCTACACTGAAGCTTTCTTT.